This TCR beta chain is drawn from a study of blood T cell repertoires in COVID-19. Study-wide background: The samples span acute and convalescent COVID-19 from the United States, Italy and Spain.

CDR3 size: 12 residues. From germline, CDR1 is SQVTM and CDR2 ANQGSEA. V dropped 6 bases and J dropped 8; count of bases not matched to a gene: 6. This table comes from immunoSEQ multiplex PCR, and its TCRdb copy is limited to in-frame clones, with some not included. The data hold tens of thousands of clones, with approximately 78% observed a single time. This sequence joins TRBV29-1 and TRBJ2-4; 8 bases line up with TRBD2. The source is a man between 60 and 75 years old with COVID-19, enrolled during active disease. Sequencing used peripheral blood. CDR3 DNA: TGCAGCGTGTTTTCCGGGGGGGACATTCAGTACTTC. This sequence encodes CSVFSGGDIQYF.